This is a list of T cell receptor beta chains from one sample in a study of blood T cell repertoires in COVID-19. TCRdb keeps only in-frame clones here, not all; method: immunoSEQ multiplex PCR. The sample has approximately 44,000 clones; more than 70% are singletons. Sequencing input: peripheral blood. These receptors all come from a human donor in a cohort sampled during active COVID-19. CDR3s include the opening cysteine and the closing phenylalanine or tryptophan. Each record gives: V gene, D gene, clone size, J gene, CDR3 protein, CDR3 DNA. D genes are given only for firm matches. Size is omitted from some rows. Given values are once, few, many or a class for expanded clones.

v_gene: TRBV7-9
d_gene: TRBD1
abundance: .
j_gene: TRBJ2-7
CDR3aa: CASSRQGDRSYEQYF
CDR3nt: TGTGCCAGCAGCCGACAGGGGGACCGCTCCTACGAGCAGTACTTC

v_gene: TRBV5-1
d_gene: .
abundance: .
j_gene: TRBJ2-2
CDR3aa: CASSSKTGNTGELFF
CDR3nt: TGCGCCAGCAGCTCTAAGACAGGGAACACCGGGGAGCTGTTTTTT

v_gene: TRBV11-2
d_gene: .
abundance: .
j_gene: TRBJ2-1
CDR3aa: CASSLARQVTYNEQFF
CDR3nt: TGTGCCAGCAGCTTAGCGCGTCAGGTCACCTACAATGAGCAGTTCTTC

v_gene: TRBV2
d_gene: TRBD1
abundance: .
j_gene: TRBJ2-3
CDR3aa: CASRDQGQGPTDTQYF
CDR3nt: TGTGCCAGCAGAGACCAGGGACAGGGACCCACAGATACGCAGTATTTT

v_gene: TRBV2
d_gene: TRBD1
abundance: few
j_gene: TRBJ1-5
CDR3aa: CASRHAGGQPQHF
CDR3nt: TGTGCCAGCAGGCATGCAGGGGGTCAGCCCCAGCATTTT

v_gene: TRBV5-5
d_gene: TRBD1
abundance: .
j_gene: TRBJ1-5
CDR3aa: CASSFGTGGINQPQHF
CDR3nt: TGTGCCAGCAGCTTCGGGACAGGGGGTATTAATCAGCCCCAGCATTTT

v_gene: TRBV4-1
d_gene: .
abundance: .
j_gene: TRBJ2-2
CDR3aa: CASSHLQVSTGELFF
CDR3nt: TGCGCCAGCAGCCACCTACAGGTTAGCACCGGGGAGCTGTTTTTT

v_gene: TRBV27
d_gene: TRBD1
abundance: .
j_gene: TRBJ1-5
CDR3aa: CASSLSTGRHQPQHF
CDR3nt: TGTGCCAGCAGTTTATCGACAGGGAGGCATCAGCCCCAGCATTTT

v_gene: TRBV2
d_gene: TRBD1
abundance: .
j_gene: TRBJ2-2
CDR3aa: CASRGTAGELFF
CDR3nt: TGTGCCAGCAGAGGGACAGCCGGGGAGCTGTTTTTT

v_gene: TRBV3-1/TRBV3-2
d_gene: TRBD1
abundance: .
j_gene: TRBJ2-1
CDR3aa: CASSQRTGEQFF
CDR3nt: TGTGCCAGCAGCCAACGGACAGGTGAGCAGTTCTTC

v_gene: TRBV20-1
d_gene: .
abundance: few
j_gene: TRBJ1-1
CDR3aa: CSASYTANTEAFF
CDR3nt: TGCAGTGCTAGTTATACAGCCAACACTGAAGCTTTCTTT

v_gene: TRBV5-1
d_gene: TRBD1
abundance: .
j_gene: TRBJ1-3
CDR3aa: CASSLAWLPGQSGNTIYF
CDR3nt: TGCGCCAGCAGCTTGGCCTGGTTGCCGGGACAGTCTGGAAACACCATATATTTT

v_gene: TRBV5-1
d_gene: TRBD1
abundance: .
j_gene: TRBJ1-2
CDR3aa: CASSGGDRGADWDDGYTF
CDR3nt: TGCGCCAGCAGCGGCGGGGACAGGGGCGCCGATTGGGATGATGGCTACACCTTC

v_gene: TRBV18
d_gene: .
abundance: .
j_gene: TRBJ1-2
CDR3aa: CASSKGDNYGYTF
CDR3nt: TGTGCCAGCTCAAAGGGGGACAACTATGGCTACACCTTC

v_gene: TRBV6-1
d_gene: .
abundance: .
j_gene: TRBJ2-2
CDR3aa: CASSEAMTGQTGELFF
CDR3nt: TGTGCCAGCAGTGAAGCGATGACAGGTCAGACCGGGGAGCTGTTTTTT

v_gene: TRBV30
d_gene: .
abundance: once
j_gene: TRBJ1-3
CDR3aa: CAWSVGSYSGNTIYF
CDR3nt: TGTGCCTGGAGTGTCGGGAGCTACTCTGGAAACACCATATATTTT

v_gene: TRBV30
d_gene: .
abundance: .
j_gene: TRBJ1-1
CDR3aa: CAWKRDSNTEAFF
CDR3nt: TGTGCCTGGAAGAGGGACTCAAACACTGAAGCTTTCTTT

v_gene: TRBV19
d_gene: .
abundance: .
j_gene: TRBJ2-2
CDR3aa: CASSISLTPGELFF
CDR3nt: TGTGCCAGTAGTATTAGCTTAACCCCCGGGGAGCTGTTTTTT

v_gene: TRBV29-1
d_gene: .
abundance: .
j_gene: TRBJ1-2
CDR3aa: CSVGDLANYGYTF
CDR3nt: TGCAGCGTCGGGGATCTAGCTAACTATGGCTACACCTTC

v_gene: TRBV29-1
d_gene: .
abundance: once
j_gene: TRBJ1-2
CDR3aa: CSVEDRRGGYGYTF
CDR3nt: TGCAGCGTTGAAGATCGACGGGGTGGCTATGGCTACACCTTC

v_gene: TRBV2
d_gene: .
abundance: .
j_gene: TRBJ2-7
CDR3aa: CASTGGPGEQYF
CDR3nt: TGTGCCAGCACTGGGGGCCCGGGCGAGCAGTACTTC

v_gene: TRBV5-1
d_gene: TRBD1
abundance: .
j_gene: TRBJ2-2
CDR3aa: CASSLIQGANTGELFF
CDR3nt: TGCGCCAGCAGCTTGATACAGGGGGCGAACACCGGGGAGCTGTTTTTT

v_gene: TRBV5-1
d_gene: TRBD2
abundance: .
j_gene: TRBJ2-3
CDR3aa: CASTSGLAGGTSTDTQYF
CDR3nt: TGCGCCAGCACTTCCGGACTAGCGGGGGGCACTAGCACAGATACGCAGTATTTT

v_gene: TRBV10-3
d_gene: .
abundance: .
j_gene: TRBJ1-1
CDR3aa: CAISTSGDTEAFF
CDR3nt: TGTGCCATCAGCACATCGGGTGACACTGAAGCTTTCTTT

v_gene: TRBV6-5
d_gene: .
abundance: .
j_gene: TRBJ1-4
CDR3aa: CATCRVGTTNEKLFF
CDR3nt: TGTGCCACCTGCAGGGTTGGGACAACTAATGAAAAACTGTTTTTT

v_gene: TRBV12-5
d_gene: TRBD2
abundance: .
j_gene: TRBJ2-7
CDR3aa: CASGGLAGVREQYF
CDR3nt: TGTGCTAGTGGTGGACTAGCGGGGGTTCGAGAGCAGTACTTC

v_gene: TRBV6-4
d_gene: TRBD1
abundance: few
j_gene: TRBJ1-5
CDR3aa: CASDGTVDQPQHF
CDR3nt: TGTGCCAGCGATGGGACAGTCGATCAGCCCCAGCATTTT

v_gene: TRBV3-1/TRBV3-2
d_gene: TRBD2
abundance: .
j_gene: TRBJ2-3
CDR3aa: CASSQAGGTQYF
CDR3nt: TGTGCCAGCAGCCAAGCGGGGGGTACGCAGTATTTT

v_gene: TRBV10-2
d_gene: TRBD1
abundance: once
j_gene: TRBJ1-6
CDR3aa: CASRSSPGQINSPLHF
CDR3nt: TGCGCCAGCAGATCCTCTCCGGGACAGATTAATTCACCCCTCCACTTT

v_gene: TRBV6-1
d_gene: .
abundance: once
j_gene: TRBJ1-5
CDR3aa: CASSEAPDSHYSNQPQHF
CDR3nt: TGTGCCAGCAGTGAAGCCCCGGACAGCCACTATAGCAATCAGCCCCAGCATTTT

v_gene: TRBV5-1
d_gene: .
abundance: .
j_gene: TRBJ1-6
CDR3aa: CASSPAGVSNSPLHF
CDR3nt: TGCGCCAGCAGCCCGGCGGGGGTGAGCAATTCACCCCTCCACTTT

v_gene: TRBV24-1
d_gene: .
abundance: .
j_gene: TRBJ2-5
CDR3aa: CATSDYPATTETQYF
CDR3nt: TGTGCCACCAGTGATTACCCAGCGACGACAGAGACCCAGTACTTC

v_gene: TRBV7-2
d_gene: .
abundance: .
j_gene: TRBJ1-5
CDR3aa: CASSSLRGPQHF
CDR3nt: TGTGCCAGCAGCTCCCTCCGGGGTCCCCAGCATTTT

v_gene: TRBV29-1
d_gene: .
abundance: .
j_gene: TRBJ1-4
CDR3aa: CSVRQENEKLFF
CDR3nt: TGCAGCGTGCGACAGGAGAATGAAAAACTGTTTTTT

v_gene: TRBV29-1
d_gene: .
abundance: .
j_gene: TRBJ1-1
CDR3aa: CSVRGRNTEAFF
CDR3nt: TGCAGCGTTCGGGGGAGGAACACTGAAGCTTTCTTT

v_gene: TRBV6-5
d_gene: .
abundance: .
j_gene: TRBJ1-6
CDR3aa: CASSYSLGQDNSPLHF
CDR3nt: TGTGCCAGCAGTTACTCTTTAGGCCAGGATAATTCACCCCTCCACTTT

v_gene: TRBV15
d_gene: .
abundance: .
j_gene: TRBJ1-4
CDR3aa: CATSRDPRANEKLFF
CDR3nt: TGTGCCACCAGCAGAGATCCGAGGGCTAATGAAAAACTGTTTTTT

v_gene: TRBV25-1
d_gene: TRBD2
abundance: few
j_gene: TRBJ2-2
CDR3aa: CASTAGGSHTGELFF
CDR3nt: TGTGCCAGCACCGCCGGGGGGAGCCACACCGGGGAGCTGTTTTTT

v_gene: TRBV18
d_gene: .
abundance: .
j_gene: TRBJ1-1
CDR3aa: CASSPLLETEAFF
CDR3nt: TGTGCCAGCTCACCTTTGTTGGAGACTGAAGCTTTCTTT

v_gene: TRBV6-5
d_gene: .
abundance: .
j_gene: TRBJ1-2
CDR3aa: CASGLQGFGYTF
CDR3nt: TGTGCCAGCGGTCTCCAGGGGTTTGGCTACACCTTC

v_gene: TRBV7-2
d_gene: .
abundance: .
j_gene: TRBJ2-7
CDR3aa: CASSLVAVNSYEQYF
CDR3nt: TGTGCCAGCAGCTTAGTAGCGGTAAACTCCTACGAGCAGTACTTC

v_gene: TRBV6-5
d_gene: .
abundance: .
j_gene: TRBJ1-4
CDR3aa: CATTGGPNEKLFF
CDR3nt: TGTGCCACAACCGGGGGGCCTAATGAAAAACTGTTTTTT

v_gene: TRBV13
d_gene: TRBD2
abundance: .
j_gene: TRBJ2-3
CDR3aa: CASSLPGGDGSGGSTDTQYF
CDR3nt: TGTGCCAGCAGCCTCCCGGGGGGCGATGGTAGCGGGGGGAGCACAGATACGCAGTATTTT

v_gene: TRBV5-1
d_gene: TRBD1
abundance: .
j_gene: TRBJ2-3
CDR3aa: CASRSGGRWTDTQYF
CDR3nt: TGCGCCAGCAGATCAGGGGGCAGGTGGACAGATACGCAGTATTTT

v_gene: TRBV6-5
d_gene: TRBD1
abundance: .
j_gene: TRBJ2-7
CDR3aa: CASGRTGPSYEQYF
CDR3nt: TGTGCCAGCGGACGGACAGGCCCCTCCTACGAGCAGTACTTC